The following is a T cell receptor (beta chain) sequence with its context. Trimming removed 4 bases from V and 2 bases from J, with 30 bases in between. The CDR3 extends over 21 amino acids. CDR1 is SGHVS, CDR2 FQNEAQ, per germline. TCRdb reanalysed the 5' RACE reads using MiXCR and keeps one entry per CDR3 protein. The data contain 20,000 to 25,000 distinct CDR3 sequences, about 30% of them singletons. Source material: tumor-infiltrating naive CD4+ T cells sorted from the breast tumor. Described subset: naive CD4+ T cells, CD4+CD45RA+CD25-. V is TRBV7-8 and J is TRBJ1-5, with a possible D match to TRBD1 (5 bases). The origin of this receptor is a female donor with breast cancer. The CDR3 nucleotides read TGTGCCAGCAGCTCGGGACTAGCGAGCCCTCAGGTCCTACGGGGCAATCAGCCCCAGCATTTT. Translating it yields CASSSGLASPQVLRGNQPQHF.